This T cell receptor beta chain was recorded in a study of long-term antiretroviral therapy in people with HIV. Broader study findings: When set beside controls, HIV repertoires had CDR3 length ranges that were narrower. ART preceded a rise in diversity that nonetheless stayed lower than in transplant donor controls.

The V end was cut by 4 bases, the J end by 2 bases, with 23 bases between. The germline V gene has CDR1 SGHVS and CDR2 FQNEAQ. This CDR3 region has 19 residues. This clone has a single count. Its antigen is unknown. Survey-level immunoSEQ v3.0 assays were run. Method: immunoSEQ multiplex PCR; TCRdb's copy keeps in-frame clones and lacks some. The repertoire consists of about 18,000 clones, with 85% to 90% occurring once and the leading ten covering about 8.3%. No donor had fewer than one pre-ART PBMC sample or fewer than two post-ART PBMC samples. The sequence derives from a man aged 50-60 years with HIV. The material sequenced was unsorted PBMCs, taken 4.2 years after starting antiretroviral therapy. This rearrangement joins TRBV7-8 to TRBJ1-4; a possible D gene is TRBD1 (6 bases). The CDR3 spells CASSSRPGRRGWTNEKLFF. Written as DNA, the CDR3 is TGTGCCAGCAGCTCTCGACCCGGCAGGAGGGGGTGGACTAATGAAAAACTGTTTTTT.